The clone carrying this TCR beta chain showed up just once. Germline is not matched at one junction end, which may reflect a read error. This entry comes from a study of tumor-infiltrating lymphocytes in primary liver carcinoma. Constant-region priming of roughly 490 ng total RNA yielded TCR beta cDNA. What produced the TCR beta libraries was three nested multiplex PCR rounds using slightly modified ARM-PCR. Amplification in the first two PCR rounds was performed using TRBV1-TRBV30 forward primers and a C-beta reverse primer for 10 cycles each. TCRdb independently ran MiXCR on the multiplex PCR reads; one entry per CDR3 protein. The sample shows fewer than 250,000 distinct CDR3 sequences, around four fifths of them seen only once. The approximately 17-32 mg bulk tissue piece was not sorted before simultaneous RNA and DNA extraction. Germline V gene data show CDR1 as SQVTM and CDR2 as ANQGSEA. The CDR3 contains 13 residues.

The source material was tumor tissue from primary liver carcinoma. The TCR originated in a man in his forties or fifties with primary liver carcinoma and hepatitis B virus infection. This chain uses TRBV29-1 with TRBJ1-5, with 7 bases matching TRBD1. CDR3 region: CSVVGQSNQPRHF. CDR3 nucleotide sequence: TGCAGCGTTGTGGGACAGTCTAATCAGCCCCGGCATTTT.